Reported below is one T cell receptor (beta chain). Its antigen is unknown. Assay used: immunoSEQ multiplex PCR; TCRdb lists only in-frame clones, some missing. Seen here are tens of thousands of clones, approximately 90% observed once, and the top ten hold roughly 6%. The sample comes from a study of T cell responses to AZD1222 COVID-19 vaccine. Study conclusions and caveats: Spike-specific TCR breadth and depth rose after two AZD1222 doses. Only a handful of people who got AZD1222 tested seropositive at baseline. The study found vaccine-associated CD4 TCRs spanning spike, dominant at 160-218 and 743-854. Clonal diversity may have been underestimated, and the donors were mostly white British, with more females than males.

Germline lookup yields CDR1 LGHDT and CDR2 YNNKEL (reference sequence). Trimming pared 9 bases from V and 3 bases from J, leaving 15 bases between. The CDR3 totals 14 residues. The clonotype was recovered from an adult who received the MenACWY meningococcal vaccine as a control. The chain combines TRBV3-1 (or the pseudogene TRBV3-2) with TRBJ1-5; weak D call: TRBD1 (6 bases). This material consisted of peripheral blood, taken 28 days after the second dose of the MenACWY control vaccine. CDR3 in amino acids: CARRARGANQPQHF. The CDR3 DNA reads TGTGCCAGACGGGCTAGGGGGGCCAATCAGCCCCAGCATTTT.